Listed below are T cell receptor beta chains from one sample, sequenced in a study of cytomegalovirus exposure and HLA in healthy donors. Clones were read by immunoSEQ multiplex PCR, and TCRdb kept only the in-frame ones, dropping some. The sample has around 80,000 clones, more than 50% seen once. Input material: PBMCs. These receptors came from a male donor in good health and CMV-seropositive. Both conserved end residues are part of each CDR3. A D gene is named only where the DNA matches it firmly. Clone size is given for some rows only: seen once, a few or many times, or a class if the clone is expanded.

abundance: few
d_gene: TRBD1
len: 16
v_gene: TRBV6-5
j_gene: TRBJ1-4
CDR3aa: CASSYSSGQANEKLFF
CDR3nt: TGTGCCAGCAGTTACTCGAGCGGACAGGCTAATGAAAAACTGTTTTTT

abundance: few
d_gene: -
len: 12
v_gene: TRBV10-3
j_gene: TRBJ1-1
CDR3aa: CATNSGNTEAFF
CDR3nt: TGTGCCACCAATTCAGGAAACACTGAAGCTTTCTTT

abundance: -
d_gene: -
len: 13
v_gene: TRBV25-1
j_gene: TRBJ1-1
CDR3aa: CASTATENTEAFF
CDR3nt: TGTGCCAGCACCGCCACTGAAAACACTGAAGCTTTCTTT

abundance: few
d_gene: TRBD2
len: 15
v_gene: TRBV7-8
j_gene: TRBJ2-1
CDR3aa: CASSSAGAAVNEQFF
CDR3nt: TGTGCCAGCAGCTCAGCGGGGGCCGCGGTCAATGAGCAGTTCTTC

abundance: -
d_gene: TRBD1
len: 15
v_gene: TRBV11-3
j_gene: TRBJ1-1
CDR3aa: CASSSGHRGNTEAFF
CDR3nt: TGTGCCAGCAGCTCCGGTCACAGGGGGAACACTGAAGCTTTCTTT

abundance: few
d_gene: TRBD1
len: 15
v_gene: TRBV6-1
j_gene: TRBJ1-5
CDR3aa: CASSPTGVGNQPQHF
CDR3nt: TGTGCCAGCAGCCCGACAGGGGTGGGCAATCAGCCCCAGCATTTT

abundance: -
d_gene: TRBD1
len: 14
v_gene: TRBV30
j_gene: TRBJ1-6
CDR3aa: CAWINRDSNSPLHF
CDR3nt: TGTGCCTGGATCAACCGGGACAGTAATTCACCCCTCCACTTT

abundance: -
d_gene: -
len: 14
v_gene: TRBV6-5
j_gene: TRBJ1-6
CDR3aa: CASSYRGAGSPLHF
CDR3nt: TGTGCCAGCAGTTACCGGGGGGCAGGATCACCCCTCCACTTT

abundance: -
d_gene: TRBD2
len: 15
v_gene: TRBV5-4
j_gene: TRBJ2-7
CDR3aa: CASSVAGGPPFEQYF
CDR3nt: TGTGCCAGCAGCGTCGCGGGGGGCCCCCCCTTCGAGCAGTACTTC

abundance: few
d_gene: -
len: 12
v_gene: TRBV27
j_gene: TRBJ2-2
CDR3aa: CASSLLTGELFF
CDR3nt: TGTGCCAGCAGTTTACTCACCGGGGAGCTGTTTTTT

abundance: -
d_gene: TRBD2
len: 20
v_gene: TRBV4-2
j_gene: TRBJ2-7
CDR3aa: CASSQAWRSGRAGGWYEQYF
CDR3nt: TGTGCCAGCAGCCAAGCCTGGAGAAGCGGGAGGGCCGGGGGGTGGTACGAGCAGTACTTC

abundance: -
d_gene: -
len: 13
v_gene: TRBV2
j_gene: TRBJ2-1
CDR3aa: CASSTLAGQEQFF
CDR3nt: TGTGCCAGCAGTACCCTGGCGGGACAGGAGCAGTTCTTC

abundance: -
d_gene: TRBD1
len: 12
v_gene: TRBV5-1
j_gene: TRBJ2-7
CDR3aa: CASSRTGYEQYF
CDR3nt: TGCGCCAGCAGCCGGACAGGTTACGAGCAGTACTTC

abundance: few
d_gene: -
len: 12
v_gene: TRBV29-1
j_gene: TRBJ1-2
CDR3aa: CSVLPQNYGYPF
CDR3nt: TGCAGCGTCCTCCCCCAGAACTATGGCTACCCCTTC

abundance: few
d_gene: TRBD2
len: 16
v_gene: TRBV7-8
j_gene: TRBJ2-1
CDR3aa: CASSLSASGGLNEQFF
CDR3nt: TGTGCCAGCAGCTTGTCGGCTAGCGGGGGCCTCAATGAGCAGTTCTTC

abundance: -
d_gene: -
len: 14
v_gene: TRBV27
j_gene: TRBJ2-7
CDR3aa: CASRRGGTSYEQYF
CDR3nt: TGTGCCAGCAGGCGAGGCGGAACCTCCTACGAGCAGTACTTC

abundance: once
d_gene: TRBD1
len: 16
v_gene: TRBV7-8
j_gene: TRBJ1-6
CDR3aa: CASSLGTGGTGPPLHF
CDR3nt: TGTGCCAGCAGCTTAGGGACAGGGGGCACGGGTCCACCCCTCCACTTT

abundance: -
d_gene: -
len: 13
v_gene: TRBV6-5
j_gene: TRBJ1-4
CDR3aa: CASSYRANEKLFF
CDR3nt: TGTGCCAGCAGTTACCGGGCTAATGAAAAACTGTTTTTT

abundance: -
d_gene: TRBD2
len: 15
v_gene: TRBV7-2
j_gene: TRBJ2-1
CDR3aa: CASSSGTSGRDEQFF
CDR3nt: TGTGCCAGCAGTTCCGGGACTAGCGGTAGGGATGAGCAGTTCTTC

abundance: -
d_gene: TRBD1
len: 15
v_gene: TRBV28
j_gene: TRBJ1-4
CDR3aa: CASSSQGAANEKLFF
CDR3nt: TGTGCCAGCAGTTCCCAGGGGGCCGCTAATGAAAAACTGTTTTTT

abundance: -
d_gene: -
len: 12
v_gene: TRBV11-3
j_gene: TRBJ1-2
CDR3aa: CASSIRGQDYTF
CDR3nt: TGTGCCAGCAGCATAAGAGGGCAAGACTACACCTTC

abundance: -
d_gene: TRBD1
len: 15
v_gene: TRBV7-2
j_gene: TRBJ2-5
CDR3aa: CASSLTTGVEETQYF
CDR3nt: TGTGCCAGCAGCCTCACGACAGGGGTTGAAGAGACCCAGTACTTC

abundance: -
d_gene: -
len: 15
v_gene: TRBV12-2
j_gene: TRBJ2-5
CDR3aa: CASRSIHRSVETQYF
CDR3nt: TGTGCAAGTCGCTCAATACACAGGTCCGTGGAGACCCAGTACTTC

abundance: -
d_gene: -
len: 15
v_gene: TRBV9
j_gene: TRBJ1-2
CDR3aa: CASSVGEGGNYGYTF
CDR3nt: TGTGCCAGCAGCGTGGGGGAGGGGGGGAACTATGGCTACACCTTC

abundance: -
d_gene: -
len: 16
v_gene: TRBV29-1
j_gene: TRBJ2-5
CDR3aa: CSVGTPRDGSQETQYF
CDR3nt: TGCAGCGTTGGAACCCCGCGGGACGGAAGCCAAGAGACCCAGTACTTC

abundance: -
d_gene: -
len: 15
v_gene: TRBV28
j_gene: TRBJ1-4
CDR3aa: CASSPGTLMGEKLFF
CDR3nt: TGTGCCAGCAGTCCCGGGACATTAATGGGGGAAAAACTGTTTTTT

abundance: -
d_gene: -
len: 16
v_gene: TRBV27
j_gene: TRBJ1-6
CDR3aa: CASSIGTSSWGSPLHF
CDR3nt: TGTGCCAGCAGTATCGGGACAAGTTCGTGGGGTTCACCCCTCCACTTT

abundance: -
d_gene: TRBD1
len: 15
v_gene: TRBV27
j_gene: TRBJ1-3
CDR3aa: CASSSWTGFGNTIYF
CDR3nt: TGTGCCAGCAGTTCCTGGACAGGGTTCGGAAACACCATATATTTT

abundance: -
d_gene: -
len: 12
v_gene: TRBV19
j_gene: TRBJ1-1
CDR3aa: CASTGGNTEAFF
CDR3nt: TGTGCCAGTACGGGAGGGAACACTGAAGCTTTCTTT

abundance: few
d_gene: -
len: 14
v_gene: TRBV27
j_gene: TRBJ2-1
CDR3aa: CASSLRAGLDEQFF
CDR3nt: TGTGCCAGCAGTTTAAGAGCGGGCCTAGATGAGCAGTTCTTC

abundance: few
d_gene: TRBD1
len: 16
v_gene: TRBV6-6
j_gene: TRBJ2-2
CDR3aa: CASKLPPGQGRGELFF
CDR3nt: TGTGCCAGCAAACTACCCCCGGGACAGGGGCGCGGGGAGCTGTTTTTT

abundance: -
d_gene: -
len: 12
v_gene: TRBV18
j_gene: TRBJ1-6
CDR3aa: CASRQYNSPLHF
CDR3nt: TGTGCCAGCCGACAGTATAATTCACCCCTCCACTTT

abundance: -
d_gene: -
len: 17
v_gene: TRBV10-3
j_gene: TRBJ2-1
CDR3aa: CAISGLLSGDSYNEQFF
CDR3nt: TGTGCCATCAGTGGGCTCTTAAGCGGCGACTCCTACAATGAGCAGTTCTTC

abundance: -
d_gene: -
len: 13
v_gene: TRBV5-4
j_gene: TRBJ2-7
CDR3aa: CASSGRPSYEQYF
CDR3nt: TGTGCCAGCAGCGGGAGGCCCTCCTACGAGCAGTACTTC

abundance: few
d_gene: -
len: 13
v_gene: TRBV10-3
j_gene: TRBJ2-1
CDR3aa: CAISEPSYNEQFF
CDR3nt: TGTGCCATCAGTGAGCCTAGCTACAATGAGCAGTTCTTC

abundance: -
d_gene: -
len: 15
v_gene: TRBV7-9
j_gene: TRBJ2-7
CDR3aa: CASRNDRFGSYEQYF
CDR3nt: TGTGCCAGCAGAAACGACAGGTTCGGCTCCTACGAGCAGTACTTC

abundance: -
d_gene: -
len: 14
v_gene: TRBV9
j_gene: TRBJ1-2
CDR3aa: CASSVDRVEDGYTF
CDR3nt: TGTGCCAGCAGCGTAGATCGGGTAGAGGATGGCTACACCTTC

abundance: few
d_gene: TRBD1
len: 16
v_gene: TRBV5-1
j_gene: TRBJ2-2
CDR3aa: CASSLARTGGPRELFF
CDR3nt: TGCGCCAGCAGCTTGGCCCGGACAGGGGGGCCGAGGGAGCTGTTTTTT

abundance: few
d_gene: -
len: 14
v_gene: TRBV29-1
j_gene: TRBJ1-1
CDR3aa: CSVETGGPNTEAFF
CDR3nt: TGCAGCGTTGAAACCGGGGGGCCTAACACTGAAGCTTTCTTT

abundance: -
d_gene: TRBD1
len: 13
v_gene: TRBV13
j_gene: TRBJ1-2
CDR3aa: CASSSGQEYGYTF
CDR3nt: TGTGCCAGCAGTTCGGGACAGGAGTATGGCTACACCTTC

abundance: few
d_gene: -
len: 12
v_gene: TRBV18
j_gene: TRBJ2-3
CDR3aa: CASSPYPDTQYF
CDR3nt: TGTGCCAGCTCACCTTATCCCGATACGCAGTATTTT

abundance: few
d_gene: -
len: 16
v_gene: TRBV28
j_gene: TRBJ1-1
CDR3aa: CASSPAGRPMNTEAFF
CDR3nt: TGTGCCAGCAGTCCTGCGGGCAGACCGATGAACACTGAAGCTTTCTTT

abundance: few
d_gene: TRBD2
len: 17
v_gene: TRBV28
j_gene: TRBJ2-7
CDR3aa: CASSSPRTSGSSYEQYF
CDR3nt: TGTGCCAGCAGTTCGCCCCGGACTAGCGGGAGCTCCTACGAGCAGTACTTC

abundance: -
d_gene: -
len: 15
v_gene: TRBV10-3
j_gene: TRBJ2-1
CDR3aa: CASRPHEGGYNEQFF
CDR3nt: TGTGCCTCCCGGCCCCACGAGGGCGGCTACAATGAGCAGTTCTTC

abundance: -
d_gene: -
len: 15
v_gene: TRBV28
j_gene: TRBJ2-3
CDR3aa: CASSLWGSTTDTQYF
CDR3nt: TGTGCCAGCAGTTTATGGGGCAGCACCACAGATACGCAGTATTTT

abundance: -
d_gene: TRBD1
len: 14
v_gene: TRBV5-1
j_gene: TRBJ2-7
CDR3aa: CASSQTGVNDEQYF
CDR3nt: TGCGCCAGCAGCCAGACAGGGGTAAACGACGAGCAGTACTTC

abundance: -
d_gene: TRBD2
len: 14
v_gene: TRBV27
j_gene: TRBJ2-2
CDR3aa: CATRLAANTGELFF
CDR3nt: TGTGCCACCAGACTAGCTGCGAACACCGGGGAGCTGTTTTTT

abundance: -
d_gene: TRBD1
len: 13
v_gene: TRBV2
j_gene: TRBJ2-7
CDR3aa: CASRGDRSYEQYF
CDR3nt: TGTGCCAGCAGGGGGGACAGGTCCTACGAGCAGTACTTC

abundance: -
d_gene: TRBD1
len: 13
v_gene: TRBV7-6
j_gene: TRBJ2-2
CDR3aa: CASSQTGTGELFF
CDR3nt: TGTGCCAGCAGCCAGACAGGGACCGGGGAGCTGTTTTTT

abundance: -
d_gene: TRBD1
len: 16
v_gene: TRBV28
j_gene: TRBJ1-2
CDR3aa: CASSLSPQGALYGYTF
CDR3nt: TGTGCCAGCAGTTTATCGCCCCAGGGGGCACTCTATGGCTACACCTTC

abundance: once
d_gene: TRBD1
len: 15
v_gene: TRBV14
j_gene: TRBJ1-4
CDR3aa: CASSQGGTVTGKLFF
CDR3nt: TGTGCCAGCAGCCAAGGTGGGACAGTTACCGGGAAACTGTTTTTT

abundance: -
d_gene: TRBD2
len: 16
v_gene: TRBV28
j_gene: TRBJ2-3
CDR3aa: CASSLRGGRTSDTQYF
CDR3nt: TGTGCCAGCAGTTTAAGGGGCGGGAGGACCTCCGATACGCAGTATTTT

abundance: -
d_gene: TRBD2
len: 15
v_gene: TRBV7-3
j_gene: TRBJ2-3
CDR3aa: CASSSRLAGVDTQYF
CDR3nt: TGTGCCAGCAGCTCCCGACTAGCGGGAGTAGATACGCAGTATTTT